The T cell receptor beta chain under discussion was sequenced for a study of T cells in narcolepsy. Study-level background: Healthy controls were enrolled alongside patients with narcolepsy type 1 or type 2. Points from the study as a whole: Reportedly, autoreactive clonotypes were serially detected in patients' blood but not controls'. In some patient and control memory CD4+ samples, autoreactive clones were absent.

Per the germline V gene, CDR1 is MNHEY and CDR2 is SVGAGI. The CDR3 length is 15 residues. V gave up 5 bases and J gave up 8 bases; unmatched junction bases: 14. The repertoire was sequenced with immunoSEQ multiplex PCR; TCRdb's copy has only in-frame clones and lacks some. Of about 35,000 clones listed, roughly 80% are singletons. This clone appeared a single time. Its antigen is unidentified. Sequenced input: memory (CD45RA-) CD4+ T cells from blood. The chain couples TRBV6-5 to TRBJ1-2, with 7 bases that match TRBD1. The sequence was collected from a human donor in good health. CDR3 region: CASSPRGQSLEGYTF. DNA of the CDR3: TGTGCCAGCAGTCCCCGGGGACAGAGCCTTGAGGGCTACACCTTC.